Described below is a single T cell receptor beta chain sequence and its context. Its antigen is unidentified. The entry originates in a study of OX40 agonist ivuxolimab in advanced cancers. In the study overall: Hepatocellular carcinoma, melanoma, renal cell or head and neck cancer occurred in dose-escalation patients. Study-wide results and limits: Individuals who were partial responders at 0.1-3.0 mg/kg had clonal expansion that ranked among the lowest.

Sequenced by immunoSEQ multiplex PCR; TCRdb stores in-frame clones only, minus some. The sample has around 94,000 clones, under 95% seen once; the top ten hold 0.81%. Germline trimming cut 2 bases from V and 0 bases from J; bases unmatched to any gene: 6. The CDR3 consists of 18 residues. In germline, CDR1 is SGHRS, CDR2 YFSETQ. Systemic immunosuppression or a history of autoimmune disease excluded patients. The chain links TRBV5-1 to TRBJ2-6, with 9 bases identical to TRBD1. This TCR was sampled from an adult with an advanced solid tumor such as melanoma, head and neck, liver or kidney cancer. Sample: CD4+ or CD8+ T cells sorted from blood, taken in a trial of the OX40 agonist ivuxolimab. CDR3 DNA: TGCGCCAGCAGCTTCGAGGGACAGGGTGTCTCTGGGGCCAACGTCCTGACTTTC. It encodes CASSFEGQGVSGANVLTF.